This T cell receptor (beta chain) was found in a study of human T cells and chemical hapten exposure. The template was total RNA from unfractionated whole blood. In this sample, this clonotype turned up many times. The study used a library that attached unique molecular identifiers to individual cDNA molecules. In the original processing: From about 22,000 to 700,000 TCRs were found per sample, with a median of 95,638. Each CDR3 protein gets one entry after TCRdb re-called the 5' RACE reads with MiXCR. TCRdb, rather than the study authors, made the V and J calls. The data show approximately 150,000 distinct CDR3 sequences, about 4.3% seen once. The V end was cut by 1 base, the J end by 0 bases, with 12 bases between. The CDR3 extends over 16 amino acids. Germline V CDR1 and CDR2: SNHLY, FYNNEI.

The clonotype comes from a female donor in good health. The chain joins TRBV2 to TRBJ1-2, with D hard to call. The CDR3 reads CASSEVFREANYGYTF. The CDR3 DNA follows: TGTGCCAGCAGTGAAGTTTTTAGGGAAGCTAACTATGGCTACACCTTC.